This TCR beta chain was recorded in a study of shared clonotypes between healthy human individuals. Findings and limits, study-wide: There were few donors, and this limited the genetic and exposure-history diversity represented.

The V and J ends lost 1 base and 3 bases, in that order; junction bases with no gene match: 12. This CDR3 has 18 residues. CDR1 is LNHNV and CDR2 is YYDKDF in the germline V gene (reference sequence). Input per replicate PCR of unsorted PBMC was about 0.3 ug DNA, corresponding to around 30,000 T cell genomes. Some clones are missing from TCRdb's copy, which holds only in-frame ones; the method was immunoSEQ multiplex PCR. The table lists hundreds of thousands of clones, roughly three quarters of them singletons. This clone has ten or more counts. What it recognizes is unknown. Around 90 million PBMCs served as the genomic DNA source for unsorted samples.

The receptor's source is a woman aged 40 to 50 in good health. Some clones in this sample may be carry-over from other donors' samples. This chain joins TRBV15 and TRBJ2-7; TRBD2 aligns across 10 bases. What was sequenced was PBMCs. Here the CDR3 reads CATSRVASGSSVGYEQYF. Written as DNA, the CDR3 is TGTGCCACCAGCAGAGTGGCTAGCGGGAGTTCAGTTGGCTACGAGCAGTACTTC.